The 15 T cell receptor beta chains reported below all come from one sample, sequenced in a study of monozygotic twins with inflammatory bowel disease (dated by TCRdb to the late 2010s). Library generation was performed with 5' RACE. Sequenced using an Illumina HiSeq 2500. With the reads reprocessed by TCRdb, a single entry stands for each CDR3 protein sequence and no DNA is reported. Per the sample table, the count is 110,000 to 150,000 distinct CDR3 sequences. 1% to 1.5% of the sample comes from the top ten. Sequencing was carried out using blood. These receptors were collected from a human donor with ulcerative colitis or Crohn's disease, or a healthy co-twin of an affected twin (not recorded which).

The chain employs TRBV19 and TRBJ2-5; TCRdb calls TRBD2, which cannot be checked without DNA. Germline-derived CDR1 and CDR2 are LNHDA and SQIVND (reference sequence). CDR3 length equals 13 residues. CDR3 region: CASSIRGKETQYF.

The rearrangement uses TRBV29-1 and TRBJ2-7; with no DNA, the TCRdb D assignment of TRBD2 cannot be verified. Germline V gene sequence: CDR1 SQVTM, CDR2 ANQGSEA. This CDR3 is built from 13 residues. Here the CDR3 reads CSVESARSYEQYF.

The rearrangement uses TRBV28 and TRBJ1-5. The CDR3 is 14 amino acids. CDR1 is MDHEN and CDR2 is SYDVKM in the germline V gene. CDR3: CASSLGNRNQPQHF. Full variable domain (missing parts from reference TRBV28 and TRBJ1-5): DVKVTQSSRYLVKRTGEKVFLECVQDMDHENMFWYRQDPGLGLRLIYFSYDVKMKEKGDIPEGYSVSREKKERFSLILESASTNQTSMYLCASSLGNRNQPQHFGDGTRLSIL.

The chain employs TRBV20-1 and TRBJ1-4; the TCRdb call, TRBD1, lacks DNA for checking. CDR1 DFQATT and CDR2 SNEGSKA come from the germline V gene (reference sequence). The CDR3 spans 16 residues. CDR3 amino acids: CSARDAPGPGGEKLFF.

This chain uses TRBV27 with TRBJ1-1. Per germline, CDR1 MNHEY and CDR2 SMNVEV (reference sequence). This CDR3 has 13 amino acids. The CDR3 loop reads CASSSMPGGGAFF.

The CDR3 sequence is CSARTGAYEQYF. The rearrangement joins TRBV20-1 to TRBJ2-7; TCRdb proposes TRBD1, but this gene call is untestable without DNA. This CDR3 is 12 amino acids long. Germline V CDR1 and CDR2: DFQATT, SNEGSKA (reference sequence).

The chain links TRBV5-1 to TRBJ2-2; lacking DNA, the TRBD2 call made by TCRdb goes unchecked. The CDR3 totals 19 residues. Germline V gene data show CDR1 as SGHRS and CDR2 as YFSETQ. The CDR3: CASSPVPGLAGPSAGELFF.

V is TRBV5-1 and J is TRBJ2-1; without DNA, the TCRdb call of TRBD1 cannot be checked. This CDR3 region has 14 residues. Germline loops: CDR1 SGHRS, CDR2 YFSETQ. CDR3 loop: CASSSGGEGNEQFF.

The rearrangement links TRBV28 to TRBJ1-5; TCRdb proposes TRBD1, but this gene call is untestable without DNA. The CDR3 contains 14 residues. CDR1 and CDR2 from the germline V gene are MDHEN and SYDVKM. The CDR3 loop is CASKMDNSNQPQHF. The entire variable domain, with the rest obtained from reference TRBV28 and TRBJ1-5, is as follows: DVKVTQSSRYLVKRTGEKVFLECVQDMDHENMFWYRQDPGLGLRLIYFSYDVKMKEKGDIPEGYSVSREKKERFSLILESASTNQTSMYLCASKMDNSNQPQHFGDGTRLSIL.

The rearrangement links TRBV15 to TRBJ2-2; the D call of TRBD2 rests on TCRdb alone, since no DNA is present to check it. This CDR3 has 17 residues. Germline V gives CDR1 LNHNV, CDR2 YYDKDF (reference sequence). CDR3 sequence reads: CATSIFPGLALTGELFF.

The chain recombines TRBV7-8 with TRBJ2-2; TCRdb returns TRBD1, unconfirmable since there is no DNA. The CDR3 sequence is 16 residues long. The V gene's germline CDR1 is SGHVS and CDR2 FQNEAQ. CDR3 in amino acids: CASKLSGGAGTGELFF.

The chain carries TRBV6-5 and TRBJ1-1. CDR3 length: 15 amino acids. Germline V gene data show CDR1 as MNHEY and CDR2 as SVGAGI. CDR3 in amino acids: CASSSRGLRNTEAFF.

The chain is built from TRBV20-1 and TRBJ2-6; there is no DNA to check the TCRdb D call of TRBD1. This CDR3 has 20 amino acids. Germline-derived CDR1 and CDR2 are DFQATT and SNEGSKA (reference sequence). This CDR3 is CSARDPDRGAIISGANVLTF.

The rearrangement joins TRBV5-4 to TRBJ2-3; TCRdb indicates TRBD1, and absent DNA this call remains unverified. This CDR3 is 15 amino acids long. Per germline, CDR1 SGHNT and CDR2 YYREEE (reference sequence). The CDR3 protein is CASSLVGVGTDTQYF. The full variable domain, with the rest looked up from reference TRBV5-4 and TRBJ2-3, is ETGVTQSPTHLIKTRGQQVTLRCSSQSGHNTVSWYQQALGQGPQFIFQYYREEENGRGNFPPRFSGLQFPNYSSELNVNALELDDSALYLCASSLVGVGTDTQYFGPGTRLTVL.

The genes are TRBV7-2 and TRBJ1-1; the D gene TCRdb calls, TRBD1, cannot be checked with no DNA. Germline V CDR1 and CDR2: SGHTA, FQGNSA. The CDR3 spans 14 residues. The CDR3: CASSLEQAWAEAFF.